This T cell receptor beta chain came from a study of human T cells and chemical hapten exposure. Study in general: Patients, predominantly female, presented with alopecia areata, totalis or universalis.

Per germline, CDR1 KGHSH and CDR2 LQKENI. Deletions cut 2 bases from V and 0 bases from J, with 17 bases between. The CDR3 runs 18 residues. This clonotype was observed a single time. Each CDR3 protein gets one entry after TCRdb re-called the RACE reads with MiXCR. The table includes 100,000 to 150,000 distinct CDR3 sequences, about 11% detected once. Time point: patch test 3, about 24 weeks after DPC sensitization. Described treatment: therapeutic diphenylcyclopropenone sensitization with weekly scalp DPC. Blood sampling occurred before each patch-test application. This TCR was sampled from a woman aged 50 to 60 with alopecia areata. Some clones in this sample may be carry-over from other donors' samples. The specimen was whole blood, collected in connection with sensitization to the hapten diphenylcyclopropenone (DPC). The gene calls are TRBV18 and TRBJ1-3; D not resolved. The CDR3 DNA sequence: TGTGCCAGCTCACCATACGGGCCAGAACTCACCTCTGGAAACACCATATATTTT. Residues: CASSPYGPELTSGNTIYF.